The rows below give T cell receptor beta chains drawn from one sample of a study of blood T cell repertoires in COVID-19. Generated by immunoSEQ multiplex PCR, the TCRdb table keeps only in-frame clones and is missing some. The sample lists about 320,000 clones, about nine tenths occurring once. Sequencing input: PBMCs or T cells enriched from blood (not recorded which). The receptors shown here come from a man aged 55 to 70 who had recovered from COVID-19. The CDR3 runs from the conserved cysteine through the conserved F or W. A D gene is named only where the DNA matches it firmly.

>TRBV7-9|.
CASSLYIAETQYF
>TRBV7-6|TRBD2
CASSLVGGSAYNEQFF
>TRBV28|TRBD2
CASTSLADPRGEQYF
>TRBV5-1|.
CASSSATDNQETQYF
>TRBV7-2|.
CASSPQLGVETQYF
>TRBV11-2|TRBD1
CASSIKTGAAYGYTF
>TRBV5-3|TRBD2
CARSYSGTSGTETQYF
>TRBV2|.
CASKHRDIRNQPQHF
>TRBV10-1|.
CASSGRCGGKQFF
>TRBV5-1|TRBD2
CASSMGGLAGYNEQFF
>TRBV15|TRBD1
CATRAPGQGNTGELFF
>TRBV5-1|.
CASSLVIAHEQYF
>TRBV7-2|.
CASSKRTAQETQYF
>TRBV27|.
CASSLIPDRPNTEAFF
>TRBV7-3|TRBD2
CASSLMGLAGEQFF